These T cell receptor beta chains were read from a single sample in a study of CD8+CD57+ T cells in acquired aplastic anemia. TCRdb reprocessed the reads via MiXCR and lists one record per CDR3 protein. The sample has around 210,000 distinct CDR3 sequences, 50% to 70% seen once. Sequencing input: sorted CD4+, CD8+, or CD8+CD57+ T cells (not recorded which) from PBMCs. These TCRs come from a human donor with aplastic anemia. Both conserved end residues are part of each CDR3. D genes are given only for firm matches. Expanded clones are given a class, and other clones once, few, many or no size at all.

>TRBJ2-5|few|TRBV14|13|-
TGTGCCAGCAGCCCGGGCCTGAGCGAGACCCAGTACTTC
CASSPGLSETQYF
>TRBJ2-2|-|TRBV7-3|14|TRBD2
TGTGCCAGCAGCTTAACGCGGGGGACCGGGGAGCTGTTTTTT
CASSLTRGTGELFF
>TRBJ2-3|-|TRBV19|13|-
TGTGCCAGTAGGGTGAGTGGCACAGATACGCAGTATTTT
CASRVSGTDTQYF
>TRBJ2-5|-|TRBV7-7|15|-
TGTGCCAGCAGCTTAGCGAGGGGATTACAAGAGACCCAGTACTTC
CASSLARGLQETQYF
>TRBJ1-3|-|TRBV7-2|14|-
TGTGCCAGCAGTTCTCAGCCCTCTGGAAACACCATATATTTT
CASSSQPSGNTIYF
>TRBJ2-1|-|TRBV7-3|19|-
TGTGCCAGCAGCCCCCTTGATAGGGGGGGCTCAAGTCAGAAAAATGAGCAGTTCTTC
CASSPLDRGGSSQKNEQFF
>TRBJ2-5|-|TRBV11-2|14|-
TGTGCCAGCAGCTTAATGTGGGAATTGGAGACCCAGTACTTC
CASSLMWELETQYF
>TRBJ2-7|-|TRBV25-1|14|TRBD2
TGTGCCAGCGTGGGACCGGGACTAACCCTCGAGCAGTACTTC
CASVGPGLTLEQYF
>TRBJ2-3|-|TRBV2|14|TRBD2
TGTGCCAGCAGCCCGGGGGGGAGGTCAGATACGCAGTATTTT
CASSPGGRSDTQYF
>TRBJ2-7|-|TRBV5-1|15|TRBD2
TGCGCCAGCAGCTTGGTCGGCGGGGGCTCCTACGAGCAGTACTTC
CASSLVGGGSYEQYF
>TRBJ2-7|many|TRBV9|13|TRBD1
TGTGCCAGCAGCGTACTGACAGGGGGAGAGCAGTACTTC
CASSVLTGGEQYF
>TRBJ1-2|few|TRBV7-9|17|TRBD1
TGTGCCAGCAGCCATCCGGGGCAGGGGGCGCGGGGCTATGGCTACACCTTC
CASSHPGQGARGYGYTF
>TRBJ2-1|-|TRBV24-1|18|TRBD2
TGTGCCACCAGTGACTCAAACCTAGCGGGGGGGCCTGGAAATGAGCAGTTCTTC
CATSDSNLAGGPGNEQFF
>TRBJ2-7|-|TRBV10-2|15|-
TGTGCCAGCAGCGCAGGATGGCAGTCCTCCTACGAGCAGTACTTC
CASSAGWQSSYEQYF
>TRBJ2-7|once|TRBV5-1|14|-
TGCGCCAGCAGCAGACAGGAGGGTCTCTACGAGCAGTACTTC
CASSRQEGLYEQYF
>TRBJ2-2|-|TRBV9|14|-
TGTGCCAGCAGCGACGGGAGACTAAACGGGGAGCTGTTTTTT
CASSDGRLNGELFF
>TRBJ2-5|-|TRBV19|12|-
TGTGCCAGTAGTATCCCTGGTGAGACCCAGTACTTC
CASSIPGETQYF
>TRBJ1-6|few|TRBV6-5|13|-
TGTGCCAGCAGTTACCTTTCGGGTTCACCCCTCCACTTT
CASSYLSGSPLHF
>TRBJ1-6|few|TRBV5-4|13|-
TGTGCCAGCAGCTTGGACAGCAATTCACCCCTCCACTTT
CASSLDSNSPLHF
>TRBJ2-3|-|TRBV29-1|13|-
TGCAGCGTTGAATCTCAGGGGACAGATACGCAGTATTTT
CSVESQGTDTQYF
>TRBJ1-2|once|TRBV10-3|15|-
TGTGCCATCAGTGAGGGTAGAAGGACATCCGATGGCTACACCTTC
CAISEGRRTSDGYTF
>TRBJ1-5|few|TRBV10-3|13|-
TGTGCCATCAGTGCCCCGCCCTCAGACGCCCAGCATTTT
CAISAPPSDAQHF
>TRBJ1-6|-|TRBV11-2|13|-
TGTGCCAGCGGACATCGAGGAAATTCACCCCTCCACTTT
CASGHRGNSPLHF